This TCR beta chain was retrieved from a study of metastatic and nonmetastatic thyroid tumors. Study information: Malignant and benign thyroid patients had repertoires compared in peripheral blood and tumor or nodule tissue.

The entire patient cohort was treatment-naive prior to thyroid surgery. Germline CDR1 and CDR2: SGHDN and FVKESK. This CDR3 is built from 16 residues. V gave up 0 bases and J gave up 4 bases, with 13 bases separating them. Original methodology: Clinicopathological groups differed in CDR3, with these differences serving to build a distant-metastasis classifier for papillary thyroid cancer. Via MiXCR, TCRdb re-called the PCR reads. The V and J calls were not made by the authors but by TCRdb's processing. The table lists approximately 22,000 clones, over 10% of them singletons, with roughly an eighth in the top ten. In this sample, this clone turned up many times. Its antigen remains unknown. Findings and limits, study-wide: In blood and tumor, TCR beta diversity was reportedly significantly higher in malignant thyroid tumors than in benign nodules.

Sequenced input: blood. This TCR derives from a female donor with papillary thyroid cancer or a benign thyroid nodule (not recorded which). Some clones in this sample may be carry-over from other donors' samples. This chain links TRBV14 with TRBJ1-5; no reliable D call. CDR3 protein: CASSQDPMRPNQPQHF. DNA of the CDR3: TGTGCCAGCAGCCAAGATCCCATGCGGCCGAATCAGCCCCAGCATTTT.